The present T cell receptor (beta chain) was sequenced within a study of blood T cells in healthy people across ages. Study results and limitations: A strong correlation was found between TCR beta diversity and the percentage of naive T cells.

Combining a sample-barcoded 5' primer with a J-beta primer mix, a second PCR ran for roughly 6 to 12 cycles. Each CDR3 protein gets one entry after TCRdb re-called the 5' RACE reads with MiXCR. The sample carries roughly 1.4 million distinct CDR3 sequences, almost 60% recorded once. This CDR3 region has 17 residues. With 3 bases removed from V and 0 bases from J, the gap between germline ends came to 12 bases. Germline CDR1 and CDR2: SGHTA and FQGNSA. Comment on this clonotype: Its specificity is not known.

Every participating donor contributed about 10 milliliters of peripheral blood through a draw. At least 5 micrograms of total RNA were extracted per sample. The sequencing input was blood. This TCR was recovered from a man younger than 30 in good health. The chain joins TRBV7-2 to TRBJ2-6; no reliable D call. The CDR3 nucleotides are TGTGCCAGCAGCTTCGGGCAACCGCGCTCTGGGGCCAACGTCCTGACTTTC. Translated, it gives CASSFGQPRSGANVLTF. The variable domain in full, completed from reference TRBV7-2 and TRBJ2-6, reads GAGVSQSPSNKVTEKGKDVELRCDPISGHTALYWYRQSLGQGLEFLIYFQGNSAPDKSGLPSDRFSAERTGGSVSTLTIQRTQQEDSAVYLCASSFGQPRSGANVLTFGAGSRLTVL.